Listed below are T cell receptor beta chains from one sample, sequenced in a study of shared clonotypes between healthy human individuals. The table came from immunoSEQ multiplex PCR; TCRdb's copy has only in-frame clones and leaves some out. Of nearly 750,000 clones in the sample, 55% to 75% were seen once. What was sequenced was memory CD4+ T cells sorted from blood. The receptors derive from a woman under 40 in good health. Each CDR3 is given with its conserved first and last residue. A D gene is named only where the DNA matches it firmly. Size is stated for part of the rows, as once, few or many counts, or as a class when the clone is expanded.

>NA|TRBJ1-1|NA|14|TRBV14
CASSQVVGPTEAFF
TGTGCCAGCAGCCAAGTAGTAGGCCCAACTGAAGCTTTCTTT
>once|TRBJ1-5|TRBD1|14|TRBV27
CASSHSTGVQPQHF
TGTGCCAGCAGTCACTCGACAGGGGTACAGCCCCAGCATTTT
>few|TRBJ2-7|NA|12|TRBV18
CASSPMPYEQYF
TGTGCCAGCTCACCGATGCCGTACGAGCAGTACTTC
>NA|TRBJ2-2|NA|15|TRBV5-4
CASSFRSGAPGELFF
TGTGCCAGCAGCTTTAGGAGTGGGGCCCCCGGGGAGCTGTTTTTT
>NA|TRBJ1-2|NA|14|TRBV7-2
CASTPYRLEYGYTF
TGTGCCAGCACCCCTTACAGGCTTGAGTATGGCTACACCTTC
>NA|TRBJ1-2|NA|14|TRBV7-2
CASSGPLGNYGYTF
TGTGCCAGCAGCGGCCCCTTGGGGAACTATGGCTACACCTTC
>NA|TRBJ1-4|NA|16|TRBV27
CASTAFYRGTNEKLFF
TGTGCCAGCACCGCCTTTTATAGGGGAACTAATGAAAAACTGTTTTTT
>NA|TRBJ2-5|TRBD2|12|TRBV29-1
CSVLTSLETQYF
TGCAGCGTATTGACTAGCTTGGAGACCCAGTACTTC
>many|TRBJ2-7|NA|14|TRBV4-1
CASSPTGTIHEQYF
TGCGCCAGCAGCCCTACCGGGACGATACACGAGCAGTACTTC
>many|TRBJ2-3|NA|15|TRBV15
CATSGRRGEPDTQYF
TGTGCCACCAGCGGTCGAAGGGGAGAGCCAGATACGCAGTATTTT
>few|TRBJ1-1|TRBD1|18|TRBV10-3
CAISPPGTGLRQNTEAFF
TGTGCCATCAGTCCCCCCGGGACAGGGTTGCGACAGAACACTGAAGCTTTCTTT
>NA|TRBJ2-5|NA|15|TRBV5-1
CASSPSGRGQETQYF
TGCGCCAGCAGCCCCTCGGGCCGGGGCCAAGAGACCCAGTACTTC
>few|TRBJ1-2|NA|12|TRBV29-1
CSVEEGSGGYTF
TGCAGCGTTGAGGAGGGGAGTGGCGGCTACACCTTC
>NA|TRBJ1-3|NA|16|TRBV6-1
CASSDPGIGSGNTIYF
TGTGCCAGCAGTGATCCAGGGATAGGGTCTGGAAACACCATATATTTT
>NA|TRBJ2-7|NA|12|TRBV6-6
CASRADLYEQYF
TGTGCCAGCAGGGCGGACCTCTACGAGCAGTACTTC
>NA|TRBJ2-1|TRBD2|18|TRBV18
CASSPPGLAGGAGNEQFF
TGTGCCAGCTCACCTCCGGGACTAGCGGGAGGAGCGGGCAATGAGCAGTTCTTC
>NA|TRBJ2-2|NA|16|TRBV28
CASSLVQGVIPGELFF
TGTGCCAGCAGTTTAGTTCAGGGAGTAATCCCCGGGGAGCTGTTTTTT
>NA|TRBJ2-7|TRBD2|15|TRBV5-1
CASSLTLAGGDEQYF
TGCGCCAGCAGCTTGACCCTAGCGGGAGGGGATGAGCAGTACTTC
>once|TRBJ2-3|NA|13|TRBV2
CASHLGLTDTQYF
TGTGCCAGCCATCTAGGCCTCACAGATACGCAGTATTTT
>NA|TRBJ1-3|NA|14|TRBV2
CASSPGTDGNTIYF
TGTGCCAGCAGTCCCGGGACGGATGGAAACACCATATATTTT
>few|TRBJ2-7|NA|14|TRBV28
CASSSPAITYEQYF
TGTGCCAGCAGTTCCCCGGCCATCACCTACGAGCAGTACTTC
>NA|TRBJ2-7|TRBD1|12|TRBV27
CASSFLGQGQYF
TGTGCCAGCAGTTTCCTCGGACAGGGGCAGTACTTC
>NA|TRBJ1-1|TRBD1|14|TRBV5-1
CASSLGTGNTEAFF
TGCGCCAGCAGCCTTGGGACAGGGAACACTGAAGCTTTCTTT
>few|TRBJ2-7|TRBD2|16|TRBV7-9
CASSLSTTTSGSEQYF
TGTGCCAGCAGCTTAAGTACCACTACTAGCGGGAGCGAGCAGTACTTC
>NA|TRBJ1-4|NA|13|TRBV6-5
CATSPSPGGKLFF
TGTGCCACCTCTCCTTCCCCCGGCGGGAAACTGTTTTTT
>many|TRBJ2-3|TRBD2|17|TRBV5-1
CASSPGLAGGTTDTQYF
TGCGCCAGCAGCCCCGGACTAGCGGGAGGGACCACAGATACGCAGTATTTT
>NA|TRBJ2-7|TRBD1|16|TRBV27
CASSPLPRDRASEQYF
TGTGCCAGCAGTCCCCTCCCCCGGGACAGGGCCTCCGAGCAGTACTTC